Listed below are T cell receptor beta chains from one sample, sequenced in a study of regulatory dendritic cells for organ transplantation. The assay was immunoSEQ multiplex PCR, and TCRdb's table has in-frame clones only and misses some. The table includes tens of thousands of clones, 75% to 80% detected once. Sequenced: memory CD4+ T cells from blood. The receptors shown here come from a human donor in good health. Both conserved end residues are part of each CDR3. D genes are given only for firm matches. Clone size is shown for a subset of rows, as once, few, many or a class of expanded clone.

abundance	v_gene	j_gene	d_gene	CDR3aa	CDR3nt
few	TRBV6-5	TRBJ2-5	NA	CASSRRAGPQETQYF	TGTGCCAGCAGCCGGAGGGCGGGACCGCAAGAGACCCAGTACTTC
NA	TRBV29-1	TRBJ2-5	NA	CSVTTLRDTTQETQYF	TGCAGCGTTACGACGCTCCGGGACACGACCCAAGAGACCCAGTACTTC
NA	TRBV7-3	TRBJ2-1	NA	CASSSNAGDEQFF	TGTGCCAGCAGCTCCAATGCAGGGGACGAGCAGTTCTTC
NA	TRBV15	TRBJ1-4	TRBD1	CATSRGTAANEKLFF	TGTGCCACCAGCAGGGGGACAGCTGCTAATGAAAAACTGTTTTTT
NA	TRBV11-2	TRBJ2-3	NA	CASSFFTEFTDTQYF	TGTGCCAGCAGCTTCTTTACGGAGTTCACAGATACGCAGTATTTT
NA	TRBV12-5	TRBJ1-1	NA	CASGLRDRSEAFF	TGTGCTAGTGGTCTTAGGGACCGATCTGAAGCTTTCTTT
NA	TRBV19	TRBJ1-1	NA	CASSIVDLGTEAFF	TGTGCCAGTAGTATTGTGGATTTGGGTACTGAAGCTTTCTTT
NA	TRBV28	TRBJ1-1	TRBD1	CASSYRDRRKAEAFF	TGTGCCAGCAGTTACAGGGACAGGCGAAAGGCTGAAGCTTTCTTT
NA	TRBV4-3	TRBJ2-7	NA	CASSQVGAGEHEQYF	TGCGCCAGCAGCCAAGTAGGAGCAGGGGAACACGAGCAGTACTTC
NA	TRBV7-2	TRBJ2-3	NA	CASSLGLDTQYF	TGTGCCAGCAGCTTAGGGCTGGATACGCAGTATTTT
once	TRBV28	TRBJ1-2	TRBD1	CASSLPAGTGDYGYTF	TGTGCCAGCAGCCTCCCCGCCGGGACAGGAGACTATGGCTACACCTTC
NA	TRBV28	TRBJ2-3	NA	CASSLNGDTQYF	TGTGCCAGCAGTTTAAACGGAGATACGCAGTATTTT
NA	TRBV10-1	TRBJ2-2	TRBD1	CASSARQGNTGELFF	TGCGCCAGCAGTGCCCGACAGGGGAACACCGGGGAGCTGTTTTTT
few	TRBV6-6	TRBJ1-2	TRBD1	CASGTGGWGYTF	TGTGCCAGCGGGACAGGGGGCTGGGGCTACACCTTC
NA	TRBV28	TRBJ1-5	TRBD1	CASSWTDRVPWPQHF	TGTGCCAGCAGTTGGACGGACAGGGTCCCATGGCCCCAGCATTTT
NA	TRBV18	TRBJ2-7	NA	CASSQGLYYEQYF	TGTGCCAGCTCACAGGGACTCTACTACGAGCAGTACTTC
NA	TRBV19	TRBJ2-3	NA	CASSIVVGSLADTQYF	TGTGCCAGTAGTATAGTAGTCGGGAGTCTCGCAGATACGCAGTATTTT
NA	TRBV30	TRBJ1-6	NA	CAWSVRGGESPLHF	TGTGCCTGGAGTGTACGCGGGGGTGAGTCACCCCTCCACTTT
NA	TRBV4-1	TRBJ2-7	TRBD2	CASSQAASGLYEQYF	TGCGCCAGCAGCCAAGCGGCTAGCGGGCTCTACGAGCAGTACTTC
NA	TRBV7-9	TRBJ2-7	NA	CASSLAGAREQYF	TGTGCCAGCAGCTTAGCAGGGGCGCGGGAGCAGTACTTC
NA	TRBV19	TRBJ1-5	TRBD1	CASSIDRGSTQPQHF	TGTGCCAGTAGTATCGACAGGGGAAGCACTCAGCCCCAGCATTTT
NA	TRBV29-1	TRBJ2-2	NA	CSVVSRSNTGELFF	TGCAGCGTTGTCTCCAGGTCGAACACCGGGGAGCTGTTTTTT
NA	TRBV11-3	TRBJ2-3	TRBD2	CASSSQLAGAGDTQYF	TGTGCCAGCAGCTCACAACTAGCGGGAGCAGGAGATACGCAGTATTTT
NA	TRBV28	TRBJ2-5	TRBD1	CASSNDRGSETQYF	TGTGCCAGCAGCAACGACAGGGGGTCAGAGACCCAGTACTTC
NA	TRBV5-4	TRBJ2-3	NA	CASSLGQATDTQYF	TGTGCCAGCAGCTTGGGACAGGCCACAGATACGCAGTATTTT
NA	TRBV10-3	TRBJ2-7	TRBD1	CASSFQGTAEQYF	TGTGCCAGCAGTTTTCAAGGGACAGCCGAGCAGTACTTC
NA	TRBV6-5	TRBJ1-2	NA	CASSYRGPYGYTF	TGTGCCAGCAGTTACAGGGGACCCTATGGCTACACCTTC
NA	TRBV5-4	TRBJ2-2	TRBD2	CASSLGLAGGNTGELFF	TGTGCCAGCAGCTTAGGACTAGCGGGGGGAAACACCGGGGAGCTGTTTTTT
NA	TRBV7-6	TRBJ2-5	TRBD2	CASSALAGGPRVKETQYF	TGTGCCAGCAGCGCCCTGGCGGGGGGGCCGAGGGTAAAAGAGACCCAGTACTTC
NA	TRBV2	TRBJ2-2	TRBD1	CASRDRGRNTGELFF	TGTGCCAGCAGGGACAGGGGGCGAAACACCGGGGAGCTGTTTTTT
NA	TRBV6-4	TRBJ1-5	NA	CASSEDYSNQPQHF	TGTGCCAGCAGTGAAGATTATAGCAATCAGCCCCAGCATTTT
NA	TRBV5-8	TRBJ2-7	NA	CASSLRGPSYEQYF	TGTGCCAGCAGCTTGCGGGGGCCCTCCTACGAGCAGTACTTC
NA	TRBV5-1	TRBJ2-3	NA	CASSLSGVTDTQYF	TGCGCCAGCAGCTTGTCCGGGGTTACAGATACGCAGTATTTT
NA	TRBV2	TRBJ2-3	TRBD2	CASSATGLAGTDTQYF	TGTGCCAGCAGTGCCACGGGACTAGCGGGGACAGATACGCAGTATTTT
once	TRBV11-2	TRBJ2-1	NA	CASSLGGPTYNEQFF	TGTGCCAGCAGCTTAGGGGGCCCGACCTACAATGAGCAGTTCTTC
NA	TRBV7-8	TRBJ1-3	NA	CASSLSNSGNTIYF	TGTGCCAGCAGCTTATCCAACTCTGGAAACACCATATATTTT
NA	TRBV2	TRBJ1-5	NA	CASSEVTDNQPQHF	TGTGCCAGCAGTGAAGTCACAGACAATCAGCCCCAGCATTTT
once	TRBV9	TRBJ2-3	NA	CASSVGAGPYTDTQYF	TGTGCCAGCAGCGTAGGGGCGGGGCCATACACAGATACGCAGTATTTT
NA	TRBV2	TRBJ1-2	NA	CASGGGELLYGYTF	TGTGCCAGCGGCGGGGGCGAACTCCTCTATGGCTACACCTTC
NA	TRBV5-1	TRBJ1-2	NA	CASSLGFGPGYGYTF	TGCGCCAGCAGCTTGGGGTTTGGGCCCGGTTATGGCTACACCTTC
NA	TRBV4-3	TRBJ2-6	TRBD1	CASSQDPTGSSGANVLTF	TGCGCCAGCAGCCAAGACCCGACAGGGTCCTCTGGGGCCAACGTCCTGACTTTC
few	TRBV7-3	TRBJ2-1	TRBD2	CASKVGLAHNEQFF	TGTGCCAGCAAAGTGGGACTAGCACACAATGAGCAGTTCTTC
NA	TRBV30	TRBJ2-3	NA	CAWSRTQWAADTQYF	TGTGCCTGGAGTCGTACGCAGTGGGCCGCAGATACGCAGTATTTT
NA	TRBV7-2	TRBJ2-2	NA	CASSSGPTRNTGELFF	TGTGCCAGCAGCTCGGGACCCACCCGGAACACCGGGGAGCTGTTTTTT
NA	TRBV15	TRBJ2-7	NA	CATSRPQGTYEQYF	TGTGCCACCAGCAGGCCGCAGGGGACCTACGAGCAGTACTTC
NA	TRBV5-6	TRBJ2-1	NA	CASNRRGNFDNEQFF	TGTGCCAGCAACCGGCGAGGGAATTTCGACAATGAGCAGTTCTTC
NA	TRBV6-1	TRBJ2-5	TRBD1	CASSDPTGEETQYF	TGTGCCAGCAGTGACCCGACAGGGGAAGAGACCCAGTACTTC
NA	TRBV5-8	TRBJ2-2	TRBD1	CASSLLLDRAGELFF	TGTGCCAGCAGCCTCCTGCTGGACAGGGCCGGGGAGCTGTTTTTT
NA	TRBV19	TRBJ1-1	NA	CASSSGLNTEAFF	TGTGCCAGTAGTTCAGGGTTGAACACTGAAGCTTTCTTT
NA	TRBV7-6	TRBJ2-3	NA	CASSLVASQGDTQYF	TGTGCCAGCAGCTTAGTCGCTAGCCAAGGGGATACGCAGTATTTT
NA	TRBV19	TRBJ1-1	TRBD1	CASSLYSGTAYTEAFF	TGTGCCAGTAGTCTTTACTCTGGGACAGCTTACACTGAAGCTTTCTTT
NA	TRBV7-2	TRBJ2-7	NA	CASSLGSGSYEQYF	TGTGCCAGCAGCTTAGGAAGTGGGTCCTACGAGCAGTACTTC
NA	TRBV5-4	TRBJ1-4	TRBD1	CASSSGTGAEKLFF	TGTGCCAGCAGCTCCGGGACAGGGGCTGAAAAACTGTTTTTT
NA	TRBV7-2	TRBJ2-7	NA	CASSRAYEQYF	TGTGCCAGCAGCAGAGCCTACGAGCAGTACTTC
NA	TRBV7-2	TRBJ1-3	NA	CASRSQAFSGNTIYF	TGTGCCAGCAGGTCACAGGCCTTCTCTGGAAACACCATATATTTT
NA	TRBV2	TRBJ2-2	TRBD2	CASRLAGYTGELFF	TGTGCCAGCAGACTAGCGGGGTACACCGGGGAGCTGTTTTTT
NA	TRBV28	TRBJ2-1	TRBD1	CASSQGGQGRYDEQFF	TGTGCCAGCAGTCAAGGAGGACAGGGACGTTACGATGAGCAGTTCTTC